This TCR beta chain derives from a study of cytomegalovirus exposure and HLA in healthy donors. The ends were cut back, 2 bases at V and 3 bases at J, with 24 bases in the middle. This CDR3 contains 19 residues. CDR1 and CDR2 from the germline V gene are LGHNT and FRNRAP. TCRdb's copy holds only in-frame clones and misses some; the assay was immunoSEQ multiplex PCR. The data hold under 200,000 clones, with around 90% observed a single time. The sequence derives from a woman aged 18-29 years in good health and CMV-seropositive. Sequencing was performed on PBMCs. The chain employs TRBV12-5 and TRBJ2-3; D may be TRBD1 (8 bases). Written as DNA, the CDR3 is TGTGCTAGTGGTTTGTGGGGGGGTTTAGGACAGGGTGTGACAGATACGCAGTATTTT. It yields the protein CASGLWGGLGQGVTDTQYF.